Listed below are T cell receptor beta chains from one sample, sequenced in a study of T-cell memory formation after mild COVID-19. MiXCR, applied by TCRdb to the 5' RACE reads, yields one record per CDR3 protein. The table has tens of thousands of distinct CDR3 sequences, over 6.5% seen once. Sequencing was carried out using PBMCs or a T cell subset sorted from them (not recorded which). Receptor source: a man aged 18 to 29 who had mild COVID-19 (a few samples of this study predate the infection). Cell type and time point are not known. CDR3s include the opening cysteine and the closing phenylalanine or tryptophan. A D gene is named only where the DNA matches it firmly. The size entry is marked missing in some rows and otherwise reads once, few, many or a size class.

cdr3_nt cdr3_aa v_call clone_size j_call d_call
TGTGCCAGCAGCCCCAGCGGGAGGGCCCACGAGCAGTACTTC CASSPSGRAHEQYF TRBV7-6 NA TRBJ2-7 TRBD2
TGTGCCAGCAGCTTACAGGGGACTGAGCAGTTCTTC CASSLQGTEQFF TRBV7-2 few TRBJ2-1 NA
TGCGCCAGCAGCTTTCCAGGGCCCGGGGAGCTGTTTTTT CASSFPGPGELFF TRBV5-1 NA TRBJ2-2 NA
TGCAGCGTTGACAGGGGAACAGAGACCCAGTACTTC CSVDRGTETQYF TRBV29-1 many TRBJ2-5 NA
TGTGCCAGCAGCTTAGTAAGCGGGGGGTACACAGATACGCAGTATTTT CASSLVSGGYTDTQYF TRBV7-9 many TRBJ2-3 TRBD2
TGTGCCTGGAGTCGGGACGAGCAGTACTTC CAWSRDEQYF TRBV30 many TRBJ2-7 NA
TGTGCCAGCAGCTTAATCATGGGGCAGGGGGCGTCGGCCCGGGAAGCTTTCTTT CASSLIMGQGASAREAFF TRBV7-2 NA TRBJ1-1 TRBD1
TGCGCCAGCAGCCAGGACATCTACAATGAGCAGTTCTTC CASSQDIYNEQFF TRBV5-1 few TRBJ2-1 NA
TGCGCCAGCAGCCAAGACCCCGGGACTAGTTCCAGGGAGCAGTTCTTC CASSQDPGTSSREQFF TRBV4-3 many TRBJ2-1 TRBD2
TGTGCCAGCAGCCCCGACAGGGGGCAAGGCTACACCTTC CASSPDRGQGYTF TRBV7-2 many TRBJ1-2 TRBD1
TGCGCCAGCAGCTCGACAGGGGTAAGCAATCAGCCCCAGCATTTT CASSSTGVSNQPQHF TRBV5-1 few TRBJ1-5 TRBD1
TGTGCCAGCAGTTTATCGACCGGGACCAGTAGTGATACGCAGTATTTT CASSLSTGTSSDTQYF TRBV27 NA TRBJ2-3 NA
TGTGCCACCAGCAGGGAGGTCCGAGGACTTGGGGAGCAGTACTTC CATSREVRGLGEQYF TRBV15 many TRBJ2-7 NA
TGTGCCAGCAGCGCCGCCCATAATGCGGGCTCCTACAATGAGCAGTTCTTC CASSAAHNAGSYNEQFF TRBV9 few TRBJ2-1 NA
TGCAGCGCCGCCGGGGGGGGAGCCCCTAATGAAAAACTGTTTTTT CSAAGGGAPNEKLFF TRBV29-1 few TRBJ1-4 NA
TGTGCCAGCAGCTTCAGGGAGGGGTTGGATGAGCAGTTCTTC CASSFREGLDEQFF TRBV3-1 few TRBJ2-1 TRBD2
TGTGCCAGCAGCCAAGATTCGACTAGCGGGGCTTACAATGAGCAGTTCTTC CASSQDSTSGAYNEQFF TRBV3-1 NA TRBJ2-1 TRBD2
TGTGCCAGCAGCTTAGGGTGGACAGGGGGCAATGAGCAGTTCTTC CASSLGWTGGNEQFF TRBV11-2 many TRBJ2-1 TRBD1
TGTGCCAGCACTGGACAGGGGGGTCCCTACAATGAGCAGTTCTTC CASTGQGGPYNEQFF TRBV12-3/TRBV12-4 many TRBJ2-1 TRBD1
TGTGCCAGCAGTGAACAGTCTAACTATGGCTACACCTTC CASSEQSNYGYTF TRBV25-1 NA TRBJ1-2 NA
TGCGCCAGCAGCTTCGGTAGTCGCTACGAGCAGTACTTC CASSFGSRYEQYF TRBV23-1 few TRBJ2-7 NA
TGCGCCAGCAGCCCGGGACAGCCGCAAGAGACCCAGTACTTC CASSPGQPQETQYF TRBV5-1 once TRBJ2-5 TRBD1
TGTGCCAGCAGTTTATGGCAGGGAGGCGATGAGCAGTTCTTC CASSLWQGGDEQFF TRBV27 NA TRBJ2-1 NA
TGTGCCAGCAGCTTCGATCGTAGCACAGATACGCAGTATTTT CASSFDRSTDTQYF TRBV11-2 few TRBJ2-3 NA
TGTGCCACCAGCAGGGGGGGGGGAGCAATAGATACGCAGTATTTT CATSRGGGAIDTQYF TRBV15 NA TRBJ2-3 TRBD2
TGTGCCAGCAGTTACCCTCGGCCAGGGGATCCCCTCCACTTT CASSYPRPGDPLHF TRBV6-2/TRBV6-3 many TRBJ1-6 NA
TGTGCCAGCAGCCCTTGGGACAGGGGTACGAACAATGAGCAGTTCTTC CASSPWDRGTNNEQFF TRBV7-9 few TRBJ2-1 TRBD1
TGTGCCAGCAGCTTAGGGGTAACAGGGTTGAACACTGAAGCTTTCTTT CASSLGVTGLNTEAFF TRBV7-6 many TRBJ1-1 NA
TGTGCCACCTCACAGGGGGCAGGTCAGCCCCAGCATTTT CATSQGAGQPQHF TRBV6-2/TRBV6-3 NA TRBJ1-5 TRBD1
TGTGCCATCCTGACAGGGGGCTACAATGAGCAGTTCTTC CAILTGGYNEQFF TRBV6-2/TRBV6-3 NA TRBJ2-1 TRBD1
TGTGCCAGTAGTATGGGACAGGGGTCCATGAACACTGAAGCTTTCTTT CASSMGQGSMNTEAFF TRBV19 few TRBJ1-1 TRBD1
TGCAGTGCTACCCAGCTCCAAGAGACCCAGTACTTC CSATQLQETQYF TRBV20-1 many TRBJ2-5 NA
TGTGCCAGCAGGGGGGGAATCACAGATACGCAGTATTTT CASRGGITDTQYF TRBV12-3/TRBV12-4 NA TRBJ2-3 NA
TGTGCCAGCAGTCCTCACGAGCAAGATACGCAGTATTTT CASSPHEQDTQYF TRBV6-5 few TRBJ2-3 NA
TGTGCCAGCAACCTTGGAAGGGCCTTTCAAGAGACCCAGTACTTC CASNLGRAFQETQYF TRBV5-5 few TRBJ2-5 NA
TGTGCCAGCAGTGATTTTAGTCGGGGGTACAATGAGCAGTTCTTC CASSDFSRGYNEQFF TRBV25-1 few TRBJ2-1 NA
TGTGCCATCAGTCAACTAGCGGGGGGGCCCGCGGCAGAGACCCAGTACTTC CAISQLAGGPAAETQYF TRBV10-3 NA TRBJ2-5 TRBD2
TGTGCCATCACCAAAGGGACAGTTTACTCTGGGGCCAACGTCCTGACTTTC CAITKGTVYSGANVLTF TRBV10-3 few TRBJ2-6 TRBD1
TGTGCCAGCAGCCAAAATTGGGGGGCTGACACCGGGGAGCTGTTTTTT CASSQNWGADTGELFF TRBV14 NA TRBJ2-2 NA
TGTGCCAGCAGCTCAGACAGGGACTCTGGAAACACCATATATTTT CASSSDRDSGNTIYF TRBV7-9 NA TRBJ1-3 TRBD1
TGTGCCAGCAGTGAATCCTGGGGATACGGGACCCAGTACTTC CASSESWGYGTQYF TRBV6-1 NA TRBJ2-5 NA
TGCGCCAGCAGCCAATTTCCAGCTAAAGAGACCCAGTACTTC CASSQFPAKETQYF TRBV4-1 medium-sized TRBJ2-5 NA
TGTGCCAGCAGCCTATTCAGACTAGCAGACACCGGGGAGCTGTTTTTT CASSLFRLADTGELFF TRBV6-2/TRBV6-3 NA TRBJ2-2 TRBD2
TGTGCCAGCAGCTTTCAGACAGGGACGAACACTGAAGCTTTCTTT CASSFQTGTNTEAFF TRBV7-9 NA TRBJ1-1 TRBD1
TGTGCCAGCAGCCGGACAGGGGGCGCGAACACTGAAGCTTTCTTT CASSRTGGANTEAFF TRBV5-6 NA TRBJ1-1 TRBD1
TGTGCCAGCAGCTTAGGAGGCAGGCCCCTCCACTTT CASSLGGRPLHF TRBV7-2 NA TRBJ1-6 NA
TGCGCCAGCAGCTTGGATGACAGGGGCCGGGGTGGTGAAAAACTGTTTTTT CASSLDDRGRGGEKLFF TRBV5-1 few TRBJ1-4 TRBD1
TGCGCCAGCAGTCGTTATAGCAATCAGCCCCAGCATTTT CASSRYSNQPQHF TRBV10-2 NA TRBJ1-5 NA
TGTGCCTGGAGTGTGCAAGTCACAAGTGAGCAGTTCTTC CAWSVQVTSEQFF TRBV30 many TRBJ2-1 NA
TGCGCCAGCAGCCATTCAAGGGAACGGGGCACTGAAGCTTTCTTT CASSHSRERGTEAFF TRBV4-1 few TRBJ1-1 NA
TGTGCCAGCTCACCATCATCTAAAGCGTATGGCTACACCTTC CASSPSSKAYGYTF TRBV18 few TRBJ1-2 NA
TGCAGCGCACCGGGACTAGCGGGGGGGGGCGCCGGGACCCAGTACTTC CSAPGLAGGGAGTQYF TRBV29-1 NA TRBJ2-5 TRBD2
TGCGCCAGCAGCACTCGGACCTCTGGAGGGACTGAAGCTTTCTTT CASSTRTSGGTEAFF TRBV5-1 NA TRBJ1-1 NA
TGTGCCAGCAGCTTACAGGGGGCTGAAAAACTGTTTTTT CASSLQGAEKLFF TRBV7-9 NA TRBJ1-4 TRBD1
TGCAGTGCTAGAAACCGGAGACAGGGCGTAACCGGGGAGCTGTTTTTT CSARNRRQGVTGELFF TRBV20-1 NA TRBJ2-2 TRBD1
TGTGCCAGCTCACCCCCTGCGGGGTCTGGAAACACCATATATTTT CASSPPAGSGNTIYF TRBV18 few TRBJ1-3 NA
TGTGCCAGCAGCTTGTTGGGTACCCCCACCGGGGAGCTGTTTTTT CASSLLGTPTGELFF TRBV5-6 few TRBJ2-2 NA